The present T cell receptor beta chain was sequenced within a study of OX40 agonist ivuxolimab in advanced cancers. In regard to this clone: The junction differs from germline at one of its ends, possibly a read error.

The CDR3 covers 15 residues. Germline CDR1 and CDR2: SGHTS and YDEGEE. Repertoires were generated with immunoSEQ multiplex PCR, while TCRdb's copy carries only in-frame clones and drops some. The sample carries 30,000 to 40,000 clones, more than 80% recorded once. The TCR sequence derives from an adult with an advanced solid tumor such as melanoma, head and neck, liver or kidney cancer. The chain joins TRBV5-8 to TRBJ1-2, with 7 bases fitting TRBD1. Here the sequenced sample was CD4+ or CD8+ T cells sorted from blood, taken in a trial of the OX40 agonist ivuxolimab. CDR3 loop: CASSQDSLGGSGYTF. The CDR3 DNA reads TGCGCCAGCAGCCAAGATTCTCTAGGGGGCTCGGGCTACACCTTC.